A selection of T cell receptor beta chains follows, all from one sample in a study of T-cell memory formation after mild COVID-19. TCRdb reprocessed the 5' RACE reads with MiXCR, giving one entry per CDR3 protein. The sample comprises about 250,000 distinct CDR3 sequences, about 16% of which are singletons, and less than 2.5% rests with the top ten. The specimen was PBMCs or a T cell subset sorted from them (not recorded which). These receptors were obtained from an adult woman who had mild COVID-19 (a few samples of this study predate the infection). Cell type and time point are not known. CDR3s include the opening cysteine and the closing phenylalanine or tryptophan. A D gene is named only where the DNA matches it firmly. Only some rows state a clone size, as once, few, many or a class for expanded clones.

-	TRBJ1-1	TRBV25-1	-	TGTGCCAGCAGTGAATATAGTGGGAGGAACACTGAAGCTTTCTTT	CASSEYSGRNTEAFF
many	TRBJ1-6	TRBV5-1	-	TGCGCCAGCAGCTTGTTCGCAGGGGATTCACCCCTCCACTTT	CASSLFAGDSPLHF
-	TRBJ2-3	TRBV12-3/TRBV12-4	-	TGTGCCAGCACCACTGGGCGGTTCCGCACAGATACGCAGTATTTT	CASTTGRFRTDTQYF
few	TRBJ2-7	TRBV6-5	TRBD2	TGTGCCAGCAGTTACTCGGGACTAGCGGAGACCTACGAGCAGTACTTC	CASSYSGLAETYEQYF
-	TRBJ2-7	TRBV20-1	-	TGCAGTGCTAGGGCCCGGACGAGCTCCTACGAGCAGTACTTC	CSARARTSSYEQYF
-	TRBJ1-2	TRBV24-1	-	TGTGCCACCAGTGATGAACAGGGAAATGGCTACACCTTC	CATSDEQGNGYTF
few	TRBJ2-7	TRBV4-2	-	TGTGCCAGCAGCCGCGGTGCAGGGTTCTCCTACGAGCAGTACTTC	CASSRGAGFSYEQYF
-	TRBJ1-2	TRBV5-1	TRBD1	TGCGCCAGCAGCCCCCAGGGGGCGGACGGCTACACCTTC	CASSPQGADGYTF
few	TRBJ1-2	TRBV12-3/TRBV12-4	TRBD1	TGTGCCAGCAGGAGACAGGGCGTAGGTGGCTACACCTTC	CASRRQGVGGYTF
many	TRBJ1-2	TRBV5-1	TRBD1	TGCGCCAGCAGCTTGGATAGGGGGCGAGGCTACACCTTC	CASSLDRGRGYTF
-	TRBJ2-7	TRBV24-1	-	TGTGCCACCAGTGCTGGGGGTGCAAGATACGAGCAGTACTTC	CATSAGGARYEQYF
-	TRBJ1-4	TRBV20-1	-	TGCAGTGCATCCCCCGGGGCCGTAAATGAAAAACTGTTTTTT	CSASPGAVNEKLFF
-	TRBJ2-7	TRBV5-1	TRBD1	TGCGCCAGCAGCTCGAACCGGGACAGGGGCAACGAGCAGTACTTC	CASSSNRDRGNEQYF
few	TRBJ1-5	TRBV20-1	TRBD1	TGCAGTGCTAGATATGCAGGGGGAGGATGGAATCAGCCCCAGCATTTT	CSARYAGGGWNQPQHF
few	TRBJ2-3	TRBV5-6	TRBD2	TGTGCCAGCAGCTTGCGAGGGTGGGGGGGGACCTCCCGCACAGATACGCAGTATTTT	CASSLRGWGGTSRTDTQYF
many	TRBJ1-6	TRBV20-1	TRBD1	TGCAGTGCTAGAGTGACAGGGGATAATTCACCCCTCCACTTT	CSARVTGDNSPLHF
many	TRBJ2-3	TRBV5-1	-	TGCGCCAGCAGCTTGGCCGTGGGAGGGACAAGCACAGATACGCAGTATTTT	CASSLAVGGTSTDTQYF
-	TRBJ1-6	TRBV7-9	-	TGTGCCAGCAGCCAATACAGGAATTCACCCCTCCACTTT	CASSQYRNSPLHF